This is a list of T cell receptor beta chains from one sample in a study of T-cell reconstitution after alpha-beta-depleted transplantation in children. TCRdb reanalysed the PCR reads using MiXCR and keeps one entry per CDR3 protein. Among 450,000 to 700,000 distinct CDR3 sequences, more than 20% were seen once, and the ten largest hold around 36%. This material consisted of PBMCs, taken before TCRalphabeta/CD19-depleted stem cell transplant. The source of these receptors is a boy under two years old with Wiskott-Aldrich syndrome, due to receive a stem cell transplant. The CDR3 runs from the conserved cysteine through the conserved F or W. The D gene is left open where the match is weak. Clone size is given for some rows only: seen once, a few or many times, or a class if the clone is expanded.

>TRBV5-1|TRBD1|TRBJ1-5|15|.
CASSAMTGSDQPQHF
TGCGCCAGCAGCGCGATGACAGGGTCGGATCAGCCCCAGCATTTT
>TRBV10-3|TRBD2|TRBJ2-7|14|few
CAISESGRVYEQYF
TGTGCCATCAGTGAGTCCGGGAGGGTCTACGAGCAGTACTTC
>TRBV29-1|.|TRBJ1-1|11|.
CSVYVSGTAFF
TGCAGCGTTTATGTTTCCGGGACAGCTTTCTTT
>TRBV19|.|TRBJ1-5|13|.
CASSIGRGQPQHF
TGTGCCAGTAGTATTGGTAGGGGGCAGCCCCAGCATTTT
>TRBV20-1|.|TRBJ2-7|12|few
CSASGFTYEQYF
TGCAGTGCTAGTGGGTTTACCTACGAGCAGTACTTC
>TRBV7-2|.|TRBJ2-1|15|.
CASSLGSSRTNEQFF
TGTGCCAGCAGCCTCGGGTCTTCGCGAACAAATGAGCAGTTCTTC
>TRBV5-1|.|TRBJ2-7|15|.
CASSYTRRSSYEQYF
TGCGCCAGCAGCTACACTAGGCGAAGCTCCTACGAGCAGTACTTC
>TRBV6-5|TRBD1|TRBJ1-5|15|.
CASSYGQGKDQPQHF
TGTGCCAGCAGTTACGGACAGGGGAAAGATCAGCCCCAGCATTTT
>TRBV12-3/TRBV12-4|TRBD1|TRBJ1-1|14|few
CASWHQGAHTEAFF
TGTGCCAGTTGGCACCAGGGGGCACACACTGAAGCTTTCTTT
>TRBV5-6|TRBD2|TRBJ2-1|16|.
CASSLAASGIWNEQFF
TGTGCCAGCAGCTTGGCGGCTAGCGGGATTTGGAATGAGCAGTTCTTC
>TRBV5-1|TRBD2|TRBJ2-1|14|.
CASSWTSTDNEQFF
TGCGCCAGCAGCTGGACTAGCACCGACAATGAGCAGTTCTTC
>TRBV5-1|TRBD2|TRBJ2-5|16|.
CASTSGRWGYQETQYF
TGCGCCAGCACTAGCGGGAGGTGGGGTTACCAAGAGACCCAGTACTTC
>TRBV6-2/TRBV6-3|TRBD1|TRBJ2-7|14|.
CASRHPGQFYEQYF
TGTGCCAGCAGACATCCGGGACAGTTCTACGAGCAGTACTTC
>TRBV5-1|.|TRBJ2-3|15|.
CASSLPRVDTDTQYF
TGCGCCAGCAGCTTGCCCCGGGTGGATACAGATACGCAGTATTTT
>TRBV6-2/TRBV6-3|.|TRBJ1-5|16|few
CASSYSQGRGGQPQHF
TGTGCCAGCAGTTACTCACAGGGTAGGGGGGGCCAGCCCCAGCATTTT
>TRBV30|.|TRBJ1-6|13|.
CAWADQANSPLHF
TGTGCCTGGGCCGATCAAGCAAATTCACCCCTCCACTTT
>TRBV3-1|TRBD2|TRBJ2-1|14|.
CASRTTSGSHEQFF
TGTGCCAGCAGGACGACTAGCGGGAGTCATGAGCAGTTCTTC
>TRBV29-1|TRBD1|TRBJ2-5|13|few
CSAGQGRGETQYF
TGCAGCGCTGGACAGGGACGGGGAGAGACCCAGTACTTC
>TRBV5-4|.|TRBJ2-3|18|.
CASSLGPILATSTDTQYF
TGTGCCAGCAGCTTGGGACCGATACTAGCAACTAGCACAGATACGCAGTATTTT
>TRBV5-6|TRBD1|TRBJ1-1|16|.
CASSLDAGGPNTEAFF
TGTGCCAGCAGCTTGGATGCAGGGGGGCCGAACACTGAAGCTTTCTTT
>TRBV29-1|TRBD1|TRBJ1-2|14|few
CSVLDRGLAYGYTF
TGCAGCGTTCTAGACAGGGGTCTGGCCTATGGCTACACCTTC
>TRBV29-1|.|TRBJ2-7|15|.
CSVALGVTASDEQYF
TGCAGCGTTGCTCTGGGGGTTACTGCTAGTGACGAGCAGTACTTC
>TRBV12-3/TRBV12-4|.|TRBJ2-7|14|.
CASTPSLGYYEQYF
TGTGCCAGCACCCCGAGTTTGGGGTACTACGAGCAGTACTTC